The sequence of this TCR beta chain was determined in a study of blood T cells in healthy people across ages. Remarks on this clonotype: No antigen is known for it.

Study-wide results and limits: There were more naive CD4+ cells and higher diversity in long-lived donors than in aged donors.

CDR1 and CDR2 from the germline V gene are SGHRS and YFSETQ. This CDR3 comprises 15 residues. Trimming stripped 0 bases from V and 1 base from J, with 10 bases between. A second PCR of roughly 7 to 11 cycles used a sample-barcoded 5' primer and a J-beta primer mix. TCRdb recomputed calls from the 5' RACE reads with MiXCR, one row per CDR3 protein. The sample includes approximately 900,000 distinct CDR3 sequences, roughly 48% of them seen just once. Specimen: blood. This clonotype was obtained from a young man in good health. This chain connects TRBV5-1 to TRBJ1-1; D gene uncertain. The CDR3 coding sequence is TGCGCCAGCAGCTTGGATGGATTCGGGAACACTGAAGCTTTCTTT. It yields the protein CASSLDGFGNTEAFF.